Listed below are T cell receptor beta chains from one sample, sequenced in a study of T cell responses to AZD1222 COVID-19 vaccine. Assay: immunoSEQ multiplex PCR; the TCRdb copy retains only in-frame clones and omits some. Of about 99,000 clones in the sample, 88% were seen once. Source: peripheral blood, taken on day 0 of AZD1222 vaccination. The receptors were sampled from an adult in good health. Both conserved end residues are part of each CDR3. The D gene is left open where the match is weak. Part of the rows lack a size; the others show once, few, many or a class for expanded clones.

V gene	clone size	J gene	D gene	CDR3 DNA	CDR3 protein
TRBV15	NA	TRBJ2-7	NA	TGTGCCACCAGCAGAGATCAAAGCGGGTCCCATCACGAGCAGTACTTC	CATSRDQSGSHHEQYF
TRBV6-2/TRBV6-3	NA	TRBJ2-7	TRBD2	TGTGCCAGCAGTTACCTAGCGGGGAGCTACGAGCAGTACTTC	CASSYLAGSYEQYF
TRBV6-6	NA	TRBJ1-1	NA	TGTGCCAGCAGCCCCCCCCAGAACACTGAAGCTTTCTTT	CASSPPQNTEAFF
TRBV18	NA	TRBJ2-4	TRBD2	TGTGCCAGCTCACCTGCGGGGGGGAGCAAAAACATTCAGTACTTC	CASSPAGGSKNIQYF
TRBV3-1/TRBV3-2	NA	TRBJ2-3	NA	TGTGCCAGCAGCCAAGAGAGCTGGACAGATACGCAGTATTTT	CASSQESWTDTQYF
TRBV4-1	NA	TRBJ1-2	NA	TGCGCCAGCAGCCAAGAAGACTATGGCTACACCTTC	CASSQEDYGYTF
TRBV4-3	NA	TRBJ1-2	NA	TGCGCCAGCAGCCAAGATTGGCGTTCGGATGGCTACACCTTC	CASSQDWRSDGYTF
TRBV11-1	NA	TRBJ1-1	NA	TGTGCCAGCAGCTTCTCCGATGTCTCTGAAGCTTTCTTT	CASSFSDVSEAFF
TRBV6-2/TRBV6-3	NA	TRBJ1-1	NA	TGTGCCAGCAGTCTTTCGTTGAAGGAAGCTTTCTTT	CASSLSLKEAFF
TRBV5-8	NA	TRBJ1-6	NA	TGTGCCAGCAGCCTAGAACAGGTCCTCTTCGGGTCACCCCTCCACTTT	CASSLEQVLFGSPLHF
TRBV7-2	NA	TRBJ2-7	NA	TGTGCCAGCAGCTTAAACCCCCCCGGGCCCTACGAGCAGTACTTC	CASSLNPPGPYEQYF
TRBV5-1	NA	TRBJ2-3	NA	TGCGCCAGCAGCTTGGCGTTCAGTAGCACAGATACGCAGTATTTT	CASSLAFSSTDTQYF
TRBV24-1	NA	TRBJ1-1	NA	TGTGCCACACGAAACAGGGCGAACACTGAAGCTTTCTTT	CATRNRANTEAFF
TRBV29-1	NA	TRBJ2-5	NA	TGCAGCGTCGAGGACACAGGGTTTCAAGAGACCCAGTACTTC	CSVEDTGFQETQYF
TRBV7-2	NA	TRBJ2-1	NA	TGTGCCAGCAGCTTCGGGAACCTGCAACACAATGAGCAGTTCTTC	CASSFGNLQHNEQFF
TRBV24-1	NA	TRBJ1-5	NA	TGTGCCACCAGGGCAGGGGTTAATCAGCCCCAGCATTTT	CATRAGVNQPQHF
TRBV6-6	NA	TRBJ1-2	NA	TGTGCCAGCAGTTACTCGTCCACTCCCAATGGCTACACCTTC	CASSYSSTPNGYTF
TRBV7-2	once	TRBJ1-1	NA	TGTGCCAGCAGCTCCGGGGGTGGTTGGGACGCTTTCTTT	CASSSGGGWDAFF
TRBV7-3	NA	TRBJ2-7	TRBD1	TGTGCCAGCAGCTCCGGGACAGGTTCCTACGAGCAGTACTTC	CASSSGTGSYEQYF
TRBV6-5	NA	TRBJ1-6	NA	TGTGCCAGCAGCCCCAGGGAAGTGGATTCACCCCTCCACTTT	CASSPREVDSPLHF
TRBV9	NA	TRBJ2-3	TRBD2	TGTGCCAGCAGCGGCGCAGCGGGGGCCCGCACAGATACGCAGTATTTT	CASSGAAGARTDTQYF
TRBV7-7	NA	TRBJ1-1	NA	TGTGCTAGCAGCCCTGCAGGGGCGGGTCACACTGAAGCTTTCTTT	CASSPAGAGHTEAFF
TRBV24-1	NA	TRBJ2-3	NA	TGTGCCACCAGTGATTTCCCAGATACGCAGTATTTT	CATSDFPDTQYF
TRBV6-1	NA	TRBJ1-1	NA	TGTGCCAGCACCCCCCACGGAGTTTACACTGAAGCTTTCTTT	CASTPHGVYTEAFF
TRBV13	NA	TRBJ1-5	NA	TGTGCCAGCAGCCTCGGATCGGGACGCAATCAGCCCCAGCATTTT	CASSLGSGRNQPQHF
TRBV1	NA	TRBJ2-7	NA	TGCACCAGCAGCCAAGATAAGTCGGGACTAGCGGGGGCTAGCTCCTACGAGCAGTACTTC	CTSSQDKSGLAGASSYEQYF
TRBV27	NA	TRBJ1-2	NA	TGTGCCAGCAGATCGGGTAACTATGGCTACACCTTC	CASRSGNYGYTF
TRBV5-4	few	TRBJ1-2	NA	TGTGCCAGCAGCGGATACGATATCGATGGCTACACCTTC	CASSGYDIDGYTF
TRBV30	NA	TRBJ1-2	NA	TGTGCCTGGAGTTCAGGGATCTATGGCTACACCTTC	CAWSSGIYGYTF
TRBV10-2	once	TRBJ1-5	NA	TGCGCCAGCAGTGAGTCGACTCGGCAGATCCATCAGCCCCAGCATTTT	CASSESTRQIHQPQHF
TRBV30	once	TRBJ2-3	TRBD2	TGTGCCTGGAGTGTAAGTCTAGCGGGAGGAGAAACGCAGTATTTT	CAWSVSLAGGETQYF
TRBV4-3	once	TRBJ1-1	TRBD1	TGCGCCAGCAAAAAGACAGGGGACACTGAAGCTTTCTTT	CASKKTGDTEAFF
TRBV11-2	NA	TRBJ1-6	TRBD1	TGTGCCAGCAGCTCTCGGGACAGGAATTCACCCCTCCACTTT	CASSSRDRNSPLHF
TRBV21-1	few	TRBJ2-7	NA	TGTGCCAGCAGCAACAGGAAGTACGAGCAGTACTTC	CASSNRKYEQYF
TRBV6-1	NA	TRBJ1-1	NA	TGTGCCAGCAGTGAACCCCAGATTGAAGCTTTCTTT	CASSEPQIEAFF
TRBV7-8	few	TRBJ2-1	TRBD2	TGTGCCAGCAGCCCCCTCCTAGCGGGAGGGACCTACAATGAGCAGTTCTTC	CASSPLLAGGTYNEQFF
TRBV19	NA	TRBJ2-5	NA	TGTGCCAGTAGTATACGGGGTTCGGAGACCCAGTACTTC	CASSIRGSETQYF
TRBV28	NA	TRBJ1-2	NA	TGTGCCAGCACCTGGCAGGATGGCTACACCTTC	CASTWQDGYTF
TRBV6-2/TRBV6-3	once	TRBJ1-2	NA	TGTGCCAGCAGTTACTCATCTGGGTTCGCCTATGGCTACACCTTC	CASSYSSGFAYGYTF